Below, 6 T cell receptor beta chains from the same sample are listed, as sequenced in a study of OX40 agonist ivuxolimab in advanced cancers. Using immunoSEQ multiplex PCR, the repertoire was profiled, and TCRdb retains in-frame clones only, with some absent. The sample records about 28,000 clones, roughly nine tenths being singletons. The specimen comprised CD4+ or CD8+ T cells sorted from blood, sampled in a trial of the OX40 agonist ivuxolimab. The receptors were gathered from an adult with an advanced solid tumor such as melanoma, head and neck, liver or kidney cancer.

The V call is TRBV7-9, the J call TRBJ2-1; maybe TRBD2 (5 bases). Germline lookup yields CDR1 SEHNR and CDR2 FQNEAQ (reference sequence). This CDR3 comprises 13 residues. V lost 4 bases to trimming and J lost 6 bases, with 10 bases between them. CDR3 coding DNA: TGTGCCAGCAGCTACGGACTGACCAATGAGCAGTTCTTC. Its translation: CASSYGLTNEQFF.

The CDR3 DNA is TGTGCCAGCAGCTTAAGGGTTGGGCTAGCGGGAGACGAGCAGTACTTC. Its protein is CASSLRVGLAGDEQYF. This chain joins TRBV11-2 and TRBJ2-7; 10 positions agree with TRBD2. Germline loops: CDR1 SGHAT, CDR2 FQNNGV. The length of the CDR3 is 16 residues. The ends lost 2 bases at V and 5 bases at J; junction bases unmatched: 9.

The rearrangement joins TRBV21-1 to TRBJ2-1; the table's D gene call, TRBD1, was not cross checked with the DNA. TRBV21-1 is noted as a pseudogene. The length of the CDR3 is 14 residues. The CDR3 sequence is CARDGQGPHNEQFF. CDR3 DNA: TGTGCCAGGGACGGACAGGGACCACACAATGAGCAGTTCTTC.

This chain joins TRBV7-9 and TRBJ2-7; TRBD2 matches 8 bases. Trimming removed 5 bases from V and 0 bases from J; junction bases left unmatched: 18. The CDR3 is 19 residues long. The V gene's germline CDR1 is SEHNR and CDR2 FQNEAQ (reference sequence). The DNA for the CDR3 is TGTGCCAGCAGCGGAGGAAACCTTCTAGCGGGTTCTGCCTCCTACGAGCAGTACTTC. The encoded protein is CASSGGNLLAGSASYEQYF.

This chain connects TRBV27 to TRBJ2-1; 11 bases fit TRBD2. The V and J ends lost 6 bases and 9 bases, in that order; junction bases with no gene match: 10. The V gene's germline CDR1 is MNHEY and CDR2 SMNVEV (reference sequence). This CDR3 is 15 amino acids long. CDR3 sequence (DNA): TGTGCCAGCAGCAAAGCACTAGCGGGAGTAGTTGAGCAGTTCTTC. Residues: CASSKALAGVVEQFF.

V and J are TRBV19 and TRBJ2-3; unclear D gene. Germline-derived CDR1 and CDR2 are LNHDA and SQIVND (reference sequence). CDR3 length: 15 residues. Between the trimmed V and J ends, which lost 7 bases and 1 base, there was a span of 15 bases. This CDR3 is CASNPTNPRTDTQYF. CDR3 DNA sequence: TGTGCCAGTAACCCTACTAACCCACGCACAGATACGCAGTATTTT.